What follows is one T cell receptor beta chain and its context. As originally analysed: Estimation of nucleated cell counts was performed using reference gene primer amplification. The method was immunoSEQ multiplex PCR; TCRdb's version includes in-frame clones alone and lacks a portion of them. That table is the source of V, J and clone size, and D and trimming were worked out from the DNA. Among about 320,000 clones listed, 65% to 90% were seen once. The data are from a study of blood T cell repertoires in COVID-19. At the level of the study: T cells, B-cell-depleted T cells, or PBMCs provided the cDNA or gDNA that served as material.

The CDR3 is made up of 11 amino acids. Trimming took off 3 bases at V and 8 bases at J, with 7 bases between the two ends. Germline V CDR1 and CDR2: LNHDA, SQIVND (reference sequence). The genes are TRBV19 and TRBJ1-1; D is ambiguous. The TCR originated in a human donor in a cohort sampled during active COVID-19. Specimen: peripheral blood. CDR3: CASSMRREAFF. The CDR3 DNA follows: TGTGCCAGTAGTATGCGCAGGGAAGCTTTCTTT.